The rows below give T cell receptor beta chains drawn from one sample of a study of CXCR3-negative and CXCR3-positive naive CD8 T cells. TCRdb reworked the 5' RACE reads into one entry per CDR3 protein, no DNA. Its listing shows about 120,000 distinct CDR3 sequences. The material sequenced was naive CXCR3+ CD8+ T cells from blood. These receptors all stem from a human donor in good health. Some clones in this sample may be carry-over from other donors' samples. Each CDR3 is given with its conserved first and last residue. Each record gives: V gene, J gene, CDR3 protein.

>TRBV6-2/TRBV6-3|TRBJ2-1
CASSLDEGYNEQFF
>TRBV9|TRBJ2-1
CAGDSNAYNEQFF
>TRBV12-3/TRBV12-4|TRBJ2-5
CASSPMSLQETQYF
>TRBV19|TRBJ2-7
CASSIRPVGGEQYF
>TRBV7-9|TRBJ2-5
CASSLNLLAEETQYF
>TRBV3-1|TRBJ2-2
CATVPWTRGTGELFF
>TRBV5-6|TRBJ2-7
CASSFRDRGYEQYF
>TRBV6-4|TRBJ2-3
CASSDSTSGSDTQYF
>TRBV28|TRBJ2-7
CASSFSGASGRSTSYEQYF
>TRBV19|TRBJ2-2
CASSPAGSYTGELFF
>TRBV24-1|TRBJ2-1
CATSDLANLNEQFF
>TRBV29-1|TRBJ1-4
CSVLVPSTNEKLFF
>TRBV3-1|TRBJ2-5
CASSQKSLAGDLKKTQYF
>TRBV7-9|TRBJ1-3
CASSPPQTGRSGNTIYF
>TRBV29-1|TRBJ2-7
CSVTAGGQEQYF
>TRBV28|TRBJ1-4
CASSPTLEGEKLFF
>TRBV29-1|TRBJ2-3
CSVDGHSTDTQYF
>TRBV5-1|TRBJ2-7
CASSLATSLSGSYEQYF
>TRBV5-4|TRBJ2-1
CASSLVPGGYNEQFF
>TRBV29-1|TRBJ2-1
CSVAGLNYNEQFF
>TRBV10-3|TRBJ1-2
CAISQGEDYGYTF
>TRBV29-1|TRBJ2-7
CSVERVGTGLDEQYF
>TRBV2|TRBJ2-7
CASSESLYYEQYF
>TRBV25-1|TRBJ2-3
CASSEWDRGSPDTQYF
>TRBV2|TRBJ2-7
CASTIGEGPDEQYF
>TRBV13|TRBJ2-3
CASSREDTQYF
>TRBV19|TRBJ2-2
CASRSRGQLRAGELFF
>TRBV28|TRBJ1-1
CASSFRTGYVDTEAFF
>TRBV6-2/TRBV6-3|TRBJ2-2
CASSYGGVTGELFF
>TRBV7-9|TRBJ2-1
CASSVGTGVEQFF
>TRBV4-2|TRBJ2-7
CASSQAPRDRSYEQYF
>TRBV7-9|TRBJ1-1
CASSFSEEAFF
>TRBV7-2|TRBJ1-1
CASSLAGGDKAFF
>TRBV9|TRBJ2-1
CASSVVGGPDNEQFF
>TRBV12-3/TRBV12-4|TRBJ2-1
CASSIMTGQGGEQFF
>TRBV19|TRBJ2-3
CASSRNPGTRPTDTQYF
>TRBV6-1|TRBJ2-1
CASSPGGDYNEQFF
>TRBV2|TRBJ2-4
CASSTLGSVTAKNIQYF
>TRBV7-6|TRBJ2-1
CASSLSGHNEQFF
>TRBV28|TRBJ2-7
CASSLYGGAAYEQYF
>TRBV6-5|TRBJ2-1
CASSQTSGKGDEQFF
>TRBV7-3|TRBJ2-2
CASSHVGQENTGELFF
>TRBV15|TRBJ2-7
CATSRDFLAVSYEQYF
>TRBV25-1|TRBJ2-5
CASSRHQETQYF
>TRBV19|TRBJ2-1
CASTGGGGAQDNEQFF
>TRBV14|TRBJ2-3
CASRDLDATDTQYF
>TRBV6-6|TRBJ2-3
CASLTSKNPDTQYF
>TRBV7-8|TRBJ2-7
CASSLSGGEQYF
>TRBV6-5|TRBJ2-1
CASSETQGGEQFF
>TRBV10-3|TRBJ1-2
CAISEGSLTAYGYTF
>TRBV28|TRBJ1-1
CASRGPGQGGGTEAFF
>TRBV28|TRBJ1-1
CASRPYGGLNTEAFF
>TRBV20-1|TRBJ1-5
CSASQWPKTSNQPQHF
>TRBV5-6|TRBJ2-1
CASSRRGASSNEQFF
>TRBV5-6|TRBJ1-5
CASSLGGTGMVPQHF
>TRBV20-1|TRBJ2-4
CSARAQGENIQYF
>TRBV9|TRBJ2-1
CASSLRGTNMYNEQFF
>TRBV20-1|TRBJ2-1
CSARDGTSGGSAYNEQFF
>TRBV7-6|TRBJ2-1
CASSLAIPTGRAYNEQFF